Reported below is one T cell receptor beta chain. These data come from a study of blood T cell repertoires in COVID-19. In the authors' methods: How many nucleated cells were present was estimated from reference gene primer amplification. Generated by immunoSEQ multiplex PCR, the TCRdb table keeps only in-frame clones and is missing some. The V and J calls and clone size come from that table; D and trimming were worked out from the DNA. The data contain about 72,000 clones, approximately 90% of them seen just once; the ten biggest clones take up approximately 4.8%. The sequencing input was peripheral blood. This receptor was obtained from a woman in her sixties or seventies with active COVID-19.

CDR3 loop: CASRRGEREGNEQYF. In DNA, the CDR3 is TGTGCCAGCAGAAGGGGCGAGCGGGAGGGAAACGAGCAGTACTTC. The V call is TRBV7-9, the J call TRBJ2-7; 10 nucleotides line up with TRBD2. This CDR3 is built from 15 residues. The junction had 10 bases not matched to a gene; V was cut back by 6 bases and J by 5 bases. Germline-derived CDR1 and CDR2 are SEHNR and FQNEAQ (reference sequence). The variable domain in full, with the rest retrieved from reference TRBV7-9 and TRBJ2-7, is DTGVSQNPRHKITKRGQNVTFRCDPISEHNRLYWYRQTLGQGPEFLTYFQNEAQLEKSRLLSDRFSAERPKGSFSTLEIQRTEQGDSAMYLCASRRGEREGNEQYFGPGTRLTVT.